What follows is one T cell receptor (beta chain) and its context. Its antigen is still unknown. TCRdb re-derived calls from the RT-PCR reads in MiXCR, one entry per CDR3 protein. The sample lists a few hundred thousand distinct CDR3 sequences; 14% were seen once. The CDR3 spans 17 residues. Germline CDR1 SGHRS, CDR2 YFSETQ. V shed 4 bases and J shed 0 bases, with 17 bases lying between them. The entry originates in a study of response to subunit inactivated influenza vaccine. Findings and caveats of the study: Few additional T cells are recruited per seasonal influenza vaccination, authors suggested.

The sample consisted of PBMCs from blood, taken about 11 days after vaccination. This sequence originates from a man aged 50 to 60 who received an inactivated influenza vaccine. The rearrangement links TRBV5-1 to TRBJ2-1, with D unresolved. The CDR3 coding sequence is TGCGCCAGCAGCCCCCTGGGTGTCGATATCTCCTACAATGAGCAGTTCTTC. Its protein product is CASSPLGVDISYNEQFF.